The 32 T cell receptor beta chains below come from one sample, sequenced in a study of cytomegalovirus exposure and HLA in healthy donors. 60 Vbeta and 13 Jbeta primers were used in PCR. Generated by immunoSEQ multiplex PCR, the TCRdb table keeps only in-frame clones and is missing some. The table lists about 97,000 clones, roughly four fifths of them singletons. What was sequenced was PBMCs. Receptor source: a man over 45 in good health and CMV-seronegative.

The J gene is TRBJ1-2, the V gene TRBV19, with D possibly TRBD1 on 5 matching bases. CDR1 is LNHDA, CDR2 SQIVND, per germline (reference sequence). Trimming pared 6 bases from V and 4 bases from J, leaving 9 bases between. The CDR3 extends over 12 amino acids. CDR3 bases: TGTGCCAGTAGGGCCCAGGGCTATGGCTACACCTTC. The encoded protein is CASRAQGYGYTF.

The V gene is TRBV7-2, the J gene TRBJ2-1, with 8 bases aligning to TRBD2. This CDR3 has 15 residues. The ends lost 5 bases at V and 7 bases at J; junction bases unmatched: 10. Per germline, CDR1 SGHTA and CDR2 FQGNSA. CDR3 DNA sequence: TGTGCCAGCAGCCGAACCAGCGGGGGACGAAATGAGCAGTTCTTC. Translating gives CASSRTSGGRNEQFF.

This sequence joins TRBV14 and TRBJ1-1; D gene ambiguous. The CDR3 is 13 residues long. Deletions cut 2 bases from V and 5 bases from J, with 9 bases between. CDR1 SGHDN and CDR2 FVKESK come from the germline V gene. As DNA, the CDR3 is TGTGCCAGCAGCCAACAACCTAGTACTGAAGCTTTCTTT. Amino acid sequence: CASSQQPSTEAFF.

This clone has only a few counts. The chain links TRBV5-1 to TRBJ1-1; 8 bases match TRBD1. CDR1 SGHRS and CDR2 YFSETQ come from the germline V gene. V lost 0 bases and J lost 3; bases outside the gene matches: 7. CDR3 length equals 16 residues. Here the CDR3 reads CASSLDGQGAHTEAFF. CDR3 nucleotides: TGCGCCAGCAGCTTGGATGGGCAGGGGGCGCACACTGAAGCTTTCTTT.

This clone came up a few times. The rearrangement joins TRBV6-1 to TRBJ2-7, with D maybe TRBD1 (6 bases). This CDR3 is built from 13 residues. The V gene lost 8 bases and the J gene lost 7 bases, with 18 bases spanning the gap. The V gene's germline CDR1 is MNHNS and CDR2 SASEGT. The CDR3 DNA reads TGTGCCAGCCCAGGGGAGCCCTTGGGTGAGCAGTACTTC. Its translation is CASPGEPLGEQYF.

This clone is a singleton in its sample. The genes are TRBV7-9 and TRBJ2-5; 8 nucleotides line up with TRBD2. The germline gives CDR1 SEHNR, CDR2 FQNEAQ (reference sequence). CDR3 length equals 15 residues. The V gene end was trimmed by 4 bases and the J gene end by 5 bases; junction bases not matched to a gene: 9. CDR3 residues: CASSSWSGSGETQYF. Here the CDR3 DNA reads TGTGCCAGCAGCTCTTGGAGCGGGAGTGGGGAGACCCAGTACTTC.

The gene calls are TRBV28 and TRBJ1-1; D is perhaps TRBD1 (6 bases). The CDR3 is 13 amino acids. The V and J ends lost 8 bases and 0 bases respectively, with 10 bases between them. CDR1 is MDHEN and CDR2 is SYDVKM in the germline V gene. The CDR3 sequence is CASYRVLNTEAFF. For the CDR3, the DNA is TGTGCCAGCTACAGGGTCCTGAACACTGAAGCTTTCTTT.

This clone has just a few counts. The CDR3 here is CASSYRTGKLTEAFF. For the CDR3, the DNA is TGTGCCAGCAGTTACCGGACAGGGAAGCTCACTGAAGCTTTCTTT. The genes are TRBV6-6 and TRBJ1-1, with 8 bases fitting TRBD1. Looked up from germline, CDR1 is MNHNY and CDR2 is SVGAGI (reference sequence). The CDR3 runs to 15 residues. Unmatched junction bases numbered 6, after V lost 2 bases and J lost 4 bases.

This sequence joins TRBV9 and TRBJ2-3; D is uncertain. The V and J ends lost 3 bases and 1 base respectively, with 3 bases between them. Germline loops: CDR1 SGDLS, CDR2 YYNGEE. The CDR3 is made up of 12 amino acids. The CDR3 reads CASSARTDTQYF. DNA of the CDR3: TGTGCCAGCAGCGCTCGCACAGATACGCAGTATTTT.

This clone showed up just a few times. The chain uses TRBV27 and TRBJ2-7; 11 positions agree with TRBD1. V gave up 2 bases and J gave up 6 bases; unmatched junction bases: 3. The CDR3 sequence is 14 residues long. CDR1 is MNHEY and CDR2 is SMNVEV in the germline V gene (reference sequence). Here the CDR3 reads CASSLTGTGGEQYF. CDR3 DNA sequence: TGTGCCAGCAGTTTAACCGGGACAGGGGGCGAGCAGTACTTC.

DNA of the CDR3: TGTGCCTGGATAAGACAGGGGGCGACGACTGAAGCTTTCTTT. It codes for CAWIRQGATTEAFF. This chain joins TRBV30 and TRBJ1-1; 10 nucleotides match TRBD1. With 4 bases clipped from V and 5 bases from J, the junction kept 7 bases outside the gene matches. The CDR3 runs to 14 residues. From germline, CDR1 is GTSNPN and CDR2 SVGIG (reference sequence).

This chain links TRBV5-6 with TRBJ2-1, with 9 bases fitting TRBD2. The V segment lost 4 bases and the J segment 0 bases; nucleotides outside the gene matches: 5. The CDR3 has 16 amino acids. CDR1 is SGHDT, CDR2 YYEEEE, per germline. The CDR3 DNA reads as TGTGCCAGCAGCCGGACTAGCGCCAGCTCCTACAATGAGCAGTTCTTC. Encoded protein: CASSRTSASSYNEQFF.

The chain recombines TRBV6-7 with TRBJ2-5; 8 bases match TRBD1. The J call may be wrong; the DNA end is better matched by TRBJ2-7. TRBV6-7 is assigned to the ORF class and has an uncertain function. CDR3 length equals 16 residues. CDR3 sequence (DNA): TGTGCCAGCAGTTTTTCCGGGACAGGAGAAGGCCACGAGCAGTACTTC. It is translated as CASSFSGTGEGHEQYF.

V is TRBV28 and J is TRBJ1-4; 7 bases align to TRBD1. V lost 1 base and J lost 8; bases outside the gene matches: 4. Germline V lookup: CDR1 MDHEN, CDR2 SYDVKM. The CDR3 loop spans 14 amino acids. CDR3 in amino acids: CASSLFRTGEKLFF. The DNA for the CDR3 is TGTGCCAGCAGTTTATTTCGGACAGGCGAAAAACTGTTTTTT.

This clone has a single count. The rearrangement uses TRBV5-1 and TRBJ1-1; 7 bases agree with TRBD1. J lost 5 bases, V lost 4 bases, and 8 bases had no gene match. CDR3 size: 14 residues. Germline V lookup: CDR1 SGHRS, CDR2 YFSETQ. In DNA, the CDR3 is TGCGCCAGCAGCCGGAGTACAGGGGTTACTGAAGCTTTCTTT. Its protein is CASSRSTGVTEAFF.

The chain employs TRBV2 and TRBJ1-6, with D unresolved. CDR1 and CDR2 from the germline V gene are SNHLY and FYNNEI. Trimming stripped 1 base from V and 0 bases from J, with 4 bases between. There are 15 residues in the CDR3. CDR3 bases: TGTGCCAGCAGTGAAGGTTACTCCTATAATTCACCCCTCCACTTT. Protein sequence: CASSEGYSYNSPLHF.

This chain links TRBV5-4 with TRBJ2-2; weak D call: TRBD2 (5 bases). The CDR3 is 14 amino acids. CDR1 is SGHNT and CDR2 is YYREEE in the germline V gene (reference sequence). The ends were cut back, 7 bases at V and 4 bases at J, with 14 bases in the middle. CDR3 nucleotides: TGTGCCAGCCGGGATTGGGGTCCCACCGGGGAGCTGTTTTTT. Its protein product is CASRDWGPTGELFF.

The J gene is TRBJ1-5, the V gene TRBV19, with D possibly matching TRBD1 (6 bases). Germline V gene sequence: CDR1 LNHDA, CDR2 SQIVND (reference sequence). V lost 4 bases, J lost 2 bases, and 15 bases lay in between. The CDR3 consists of 16 residues. CDR3 nucleotides: TGTGCCAGTAGTACGAGTGAAGGGGGGGGCAATCAGCCCCAGCATTTT. Its protein is CASSTSEGGGNQPQHF.

J is TRBJ2-6 and V is TRBV5-1; 9 bases match TRBD1. The germline gives CDR1 SGHRS, CDR2 YFSETQ. The CDR3 runs to 15 residues. The V segment lost 3 bases and the J segment 4 bases; nucleotides outside the gene matches: 2. The chain's CDR3 is CASSWDRAGANVLTF. CDR3 in DNA: TGCGCCAGCAGCTGGGACAGGGCCGGGGCCAACGTCCTGACTTTC.

This clone came up once. This chain links TRBV18 with TRBJ1-1; perhaps TRBD1 as D (5 bases). Trimming left V 3 bases short and J 6 bases short, with 14 bases between. CDR1 and CDR2 (germline): KGHSH, LQKENI. CDR3 size: 14 residues. CDR3 in amino acids: CASSPWDSGPEAFF. The CDR3 nucleotides read TGTGCCAGCTCACCTTGGGACTCTGGACCTGAAGCTTTCTTT. Together with reference TRBV18 and TRBJ1-1, the CDR3 gives the full variable domain: NAGVMQNPRHLVRRRGQEARLRCSPMKGHSHVYWYRQLPEEGLKFMVYLQKENIIDESGMPKERFSAEFPKEGPSILRIQQVVRGDSAAYFCASSPWDSGPEAFFGQGTRLTVV.

To note about this clone: Only one base separates this from a far larger clonotype, so it likely reflects a read error. The chain links TRBV28 to TRBJ1-2; weak D call: TRBD1 (5 bases). The CDR3 sequence is 12 residues long. CDR1 is MDHEN and CDR2 is SYDVKM in the germline V gene. This CDR3 reads CVSRSGSGGYTF. CDR3 DNA sequence: TGTGTCAGCAGGTCAGGGTCAGGAGGCTACACCTTC.

The chain joins TRBV7-8 to TRBJ2-7; tentative D call: TRBD2 (5 bases). The germline V gene has CDR1 SGHVS and CDR2 FQNEAQ. The V and J ends lost 3 bases and 2 bases respectively, with 11 bases between them. There are 14 residues in the CDR3. CDR3 protein: CASSFLEDAYEQYF. The CDR3 nucleotides read TGTGCCAGCAGCTTCTTGGAGGATGCCTACGAGCAGTACTTC.

The chain carries TRBV9 and TRBJ1-1; D is ambiguous. The CDR3 totals 14 residues. Trimming pared 2 bases from V and 0 bases from J, leaving 8 bases between. The germline V gene has CDR1 SGDLS and CDR2 YYNGEE. The CDR3, as DNA: TGTGCCAGCAGCGTTAATACGGTGAACACTGAAGCTTTCTTT. Translation gives CASSVNTVNTEAFF.

The chain is built from TRBV6-5 and TRBJ2-1; 8 bases map to TRBD1. From germline, CDR1 is MNHEY and CDR2 SVGAGI. Germline trimming cut 3 bases from V and 7 bases from J; bases unmatched to any gene: 8. The CDR3 consists of 15 residues. CDR3 sequence (DNA): TGTGCCAGCAGTTATATCACAGGGGGTCGGAATGAGCAGTTCTTC. It is translated as CASSYITGGRNEQFF.

This chain links TRBV7-9 with TRBJ1-5, with 8 bases aligning to TRBD1. Germline assignment: CDR1 SEHNR and CDR2 FQNEAQ (reference sequence). The CDR3 sequence is 17 residues long. The ends lost 4 bases at V and 2 bases at J; junction bases unmatched: 10. This CDR3 reads CASSSGQGGRGNQPQHF. In DNA, the CDR3 is TGTGCCAGCAGCTCCGGACAGGGAGGAAGGGGCAATCAGCCCCAGCATTTT.

This sequence joins TRBV6-6 and TRBJ2-2; no definite D call. The V and J ends lost 6 bases and 7 bases respectively, with 9 bases between them. The CDR3 contains 12 residues. CDR1 is MNHNY and CDR2 is SVGAGI in the germline V gene (reference sequence). The CDR3 region is CASSLRGGELFF. The CDR3 DNA reads as TGTGCCAGCAGCCTCCGAGGCGGGGAGCTGTTTTTT.

The chain employs TRBV6-1 and TRBJ1-5; D not certain. Germline values: CDR1 MNHNS, CDR2 SASEGT. The germline V and J ends were trimmed by 6 bases and 0 bases, with 18 bases remaining between them. This CDR3 contains 17 residues. DNA of the CDR3: TGTGCCAGCAGGGAAAGATTGACTGTAGATAGCAATCAGCCCCAGCATTTT. Translation gives CASRERLTVDSNQPQHF.

Sample share makes this clone medium-sized. The J gene is TRBJ1-1, the V gene TRBV2; 7 nucleotides match TRBD1. The V and J ends lost 2 bases and 4 bases, in that order; junction bases with no gene match: 4. This CDR3 is 14 amino acids long. The germline CDR1 and CDR2 sequences are SNHLY and FYNNEI. The CDR3 DNA sequence: TGTGCCAGCAGTGAAAGGGGGCTAGGCACTGAAGCTTTCTTT. It yields the protein CASSERGLGTEAFF.

This clone was picked up one time. The genes are TRBV4-1 and TRBJ1-3; the D is unclear. The V gene lost 1 base and the J gene lost 7 bases, with 14 bases spanning the gap. This CDR3 has 15 amino acids. The germline V gene encodes CDR1 MGHRA and CDR2 YSYEKL. The CDR3 loop is CASSQGPLVGNTIYF. The CDR3 bases are TGCGCCAGCAGCCAAGGTCCACTTGTGGGCAACACCATATATTTT.

In its sample, this clone was seen once. For the CDR3, the DNA is TGTGCCAGCAGCCAAGGGTTCGGACAGGGGGCTGAAAAACTGTTTTTT. It yields the protein CASSQGFGQGAEKLFF. The chain is built from TRBV14 and TRBJ1-4, with 11 bases aligning to TRBD1. J lost 7 bases, V lost 1 base, and 5 bases had no gene match. The CDR3 covers 16 residues. Germline loops: CDR1 SGHDN, CDR2 FVKESK.

There are a few counts of this clone. The chain carries TRBV25-1 and TRBJ1-3, with D uncertain. CDR3 size: 15 residues. CDR1 and CDR2 (germline): MGHDK, SYGVNS. The ends were cut back, 4 bases at V and 0 bases at J, with 10 bases in the middle. DNA of the CDR3: TGTGCCAGCAGTGGAGGGAGATACTCTGGAAACACCATATATTTT. Residues: CASSGGRYSGNTIYF.

This chain uses TRBV19 with TRBJ2-1; TRBD2 matches 9 bases. Germline CDR1 reads LNHDA; CDR2 reads SQIVND (reference sequence). CDR3 length: 15 amino acids. The junction had 4 bases not matched to a gene; V was cut back by 6 bases and J by 1 base. The CDR3 is CASSLRGGSYNEQFF. DNA for the CDR3: TGTGCCAGTAGCCTGCGGGGGGGTTCCTACAATGAGCAGTTCTTC.